Reported below is one T cell receptor beta chain. Its target is not known. The sample belongs to a study of PD-1 blockade in classical Hodgkin lymphoma. Assay used: immunoSEQ multiplex PCR; TCRdb lists only in-frame clones, some missing. The sample has under 110,000 clones; around 89% are singletons. The CDR3 is made up of 14 amino acids. Germline V gene lookup returns CDR1 SEHNR and CDR2 FQNEAQ (reference sequence). Trimming stripped 5 bases from V and 8 bases from J, with 18 bases between. Study results and caveats: A significant rise in TCR diversity by C4D1 was seen for CD4+ but not CD8+ cells.

Each patient relapsed following autologous stem cell transplantation, and prior brentuximab vedotin exposure differed. This specimen consisted of peripheral blood mononuclear cells (PBMCs), obtained before the second cycle of nivolumab. The chain links TRBV7-9 to TRBJ1-2; no definite D call. The TCR sequence derives from a human donor with classical Hodgkin lymphoma. The DNA of the CDR3 is TGTGCCAGCAGCGTCCCGGGGTTCACGGGGGGCTACACCTTC. The encoded protein is CASSVPGFTGGYTF.